This is a list of T cell receptor beta chains from one sample in a study of cytomegalovirus exposure and HLA in healthy donors. Sequencing used immunoSEQ multiplex PCR; TCRdb keeps in-frame clones, though not all of them. This sample has 45,000 to 70,000 clones, with about nine tenths found just once. Sequencing was carried out using PBMCs. These receptor sequences come from a man aged 18-30 years in good health and CMV-seronegative. CDR3s include the opening cysteine and the closing phenylalanine or tryptophan. The D gene is left open where the match is weak. Part of the rows lack a size; the others show once, few, many or a class for expanded clones.

17	.	TRBV6-4	.	TRBJ2-7	TGTGCCGGATGGGCACTCGACAGGCCGAAATGCTCCTACGAGCAGTACTTC	CAGWALDRPKCSYEQYF
12	.	TRBV19	.	TRBJ2-7	TGTGCCAGTAGTACCTATTCGAACGAGCAGTACTTC	CASSTYSNEQYF
12	.	TRBV7-9	.	TRBJ2-1	TGTGCCAGCAGCCCCCCAGATCCTGAGCAGTTCTTC	CASSPPDPEQFF
13	.	TRBV29-1	.	TRBJ1-4	TGCAGCGTCGCCGGAGGGGTGAATGAAAAACTGTTTTTT	CSVAGGVNEKLFF
16	.	TRBV21-1	.	TRBJ1-1	TGTGCCAGCAGCAAAGACCGGGGACAGATGAACACTGAAGCTTTCTTT	CASSKDRGQMNTEAFF
16	.	TRBV11-2	.	TRBJ2-1	TGTGCCAGCAGCTTAAGAGGCGACAGCTCCTACAATGAGCAGTTCTTC	CASSLRGDSSYNEQFF
15	.	TRBV7-6	TRBD1	TRBJ1-4	TGTGCCAGCAGCGCGAGGACAGGGGCTAATGAAAAACTGTTTTTT	CASSARTGANEKLFF
15	.	TRBV6-6	TRBD1	TRBJ2-2	TGTGCCAGCAGTCAGGACAGGGGGCTGGCCGGGGAGCTGTTTTTT	CASSQDRGLAGELFF
14	.	TRBV5-4	.	TRBJ1-2	TGTGCCAGCAGCTCCCCGGGACAAAGCTATGGCTACACCTTC	CASSSPGQSYGYTF
15	once	TRBV4-2	.	TRBJ1-5	TGTGCCAGCAGCCAAGCCTCGATAGGCAATCAGCCCCAGCATTTT	CASSQASIGNQPQHF
15	once	TRBV6-5	.	TRBJ1-2	TGTGCCAGCAGTTACAGGACCGGGGGAGAATATGGCTACACCTTC	CASSYRTGGEYGYTF
17	.	TRBV12-5	.	TRBJ1-5	TGTGCTAGTGGCCCCTCTCCCCAGGGTCAAGGCAATCAGCCCCAGCATTTT	CASGPSPQGQGNQPQHF
12	.	TRBV6-5	.	TRBJ1-1	TGTGCCTCGACAGGTTACAACACTGAAGCTTTCTTT	CASTGYNTEAFF
14	.	TRBV11-3	.	TRBJ2-5	TGTGCCAGCAGCTTAGCTACCTCTCAAGAGACCCAGTACTTC	CASSLATSQETQYF
14	few	TRBV27	.	TRBJ2-1	TGTGCCAGCAGTTTCGCGAGCTCCTACAATGAGCAGTTCTTC	CASSFASSYNEQFF
16	.	TRBV7-8	TRBD2	TRBJ2-1	TGTGCCAGCAGCTCAACTAGCGGGAGTGGTTACAATGAGCAGTTCTTC	CASSSTSGSGYNEQFF
16	.	TRBV19	TRBD2	TRBJ2-4	TGTGCCAGTAGCCCCTGGGAGGGAGGGGCCAAAAACATTCAGTACTTC	CASSPWEGGAKNIQYF
14	few	TRBV4-2	TRBD1	TRBJ2-7	TGTGCCAGCAGCTACGACAGGGGGCAGGACGAGCAGTACTTC	CASSYDRGQDEQYF
12	few	TRBV4-3	.	TRBJ2-1	TGCGCCAGCAGCCAAGAGGGAGGGGGGCAGTTCTTC	CASSQEGGGQFF
14	.	TRBV6-5	.	TRBJ1-1	TGTGCCAGCAGCCCGCCCCGGGGGAACACTGAAGCTTTCTTT	CASSPPRGNTEAFF
16	.	TRBV5-1	.	TRBJ2-2	TGCGCCAGCAGTCAGAGGGCGGAGAGGAACACCGGGGAGCTGTTTTTT	CASSQRAERNTGELFF
15	.	TRBV27	.	TRBJ2-7	TGTGCCAGCAGTTCGGGACAACCCGCACGATACGAGCAGTACTTC	CASSSGQPARYEQYF
13	.	TRBV19	.	TRBJ2-7	TGTGCCAGTGGACCGACAGCTAACTACGAGCAGTACTTC	CASGPTANYEQYF
17	few	TRBV9	TRBD2	TRBJ2-2	TGTGCCAGCAGCGTAGAGTGGGAACGGGAGGGCACCGGGGAGCTGTTTTTT	CASSVEWEREGTGELFF
14	.	TRBV9	TRBD1	TRBJ1-4	TGTGCCAGCAGCGCAGGGGACAGTAATGAAAAACTGTTTTTT	CASSAGDSNEKLFF
16	.	TRBV6-6	.	TRBJ2-1	TGTGCCAGCAGCCCCTTGTGGCCACCGAATTACAATGAGCAGTTCTTC	CASSPLWPPNYNEQFF
17	.	TRBV19	TRBD2	TRBJ2-7	TGTGCCAGTAGTATACAATTTAGCGGGCCGACCTCCTACGAGCAGTACTTC	CASSIQFSGPTSYEQYF
15	once	TRBV5-1	.	TRBJ2-7	TGCGCCAGCAGCTTGAGAGGTATGGTAGGGGACGAGCAGTACTTC	CASSLRGMVGDEQYF
18	.	TRBV14	TRBD1	TRBJ2-7	TGTGCCAGCAGCCAAGAGGGTCTCCGGGACAGGACCCGCTACGAGCAGTACTTC	CASSQEGLRDRTRYEQYF